Listed below are T cell receptor beta chains from one sample, sequenced in a study of shared clonotypes between healthy human individuals. Only in-frame clones appear in the TCRdb table, and some are missing; sequencing was by immunoSEQ multiplex PCR. Among millions of clones listed, about 92% were seen once. Material for sequencing was naive CD4+ T cells from PBMCs. The receptors were gathered from a young man in good health. Some clones in this sample may be carry-over from other donors' samples. Each CDR3 is given with its conserved first and last residue. Fields, in order: J gene, V gene, clone size, D gene, CDR3 protein, CDR3 DNA. The D gene is left open where the match is weak. Size is stated for part of the rows, as once, few or many counts, or as a class when the clone is expanded.

TRBJ1-1 | TRBV11-3 | - | - | CASSPVRDREYAEAFF | TGTGCCAGCAGCCCCGTCCGGGATAGGGAGTATGCTGAAGCTTTCTTT
TRBJ1-5 | TRBV28 | - | - | CASSPGTGVDQPQHF | TGTGCCAGCAGTCCCGGGACCGGGGTGGATCAGCCCCAGCATTTT
TRBJ2-3 | TRBV5-1 | once | - | CASSLGAARGTDTQYF | TGCGCCAGCAGCTTGGGAGCAGCTCGGGGCACAGATACGCAGTATTTT
TRBJ1-1 | TRBV18 | - | - | CASSPRIEDTEAFF | TGTGCCAGCTCACCACGCATTGAGGACACTGAAGCTTTCTTT
TRBJ2-1 | TRBV5-4 | - | TRBD2 | CASSLDSGRYNEQFF | TGTGCCAGCAGCTTGGATAGCGGGAGGTACAATGAGCAGTTCTTC
TRBJ2-7 | TRBV7-3 | once | - | CASSQARNGEQYF | TGTGCCAGCAGCCAGGCCCGTAACGGCGAGCAGTACTTC
TRBJ2-5 | TRBV5-1 | - | TRBD2 | CASSFLAGVPGETQYF | TGCGCCAGCAGCTTCTTAGCGGGGGTACCAGGGGAGACCCAGTACTTC
TRBJ2-1 | TRBV6-6 | - | TRBD2 | CASIPSAGSYNEQFF | TGTGCCAGCATTCCATCAGCGGGATCCTACAATGAGCAGTTCTTC
TRBJ2-6 | TRBV7-2 | - | - | CASSIQGANVLTF | TGTGCCAGCAGCATCCAGGGGGCCAACGTCCTGACTTTC
TRBJ2-6 | TRBV28 | - | - | CASSLEVRGAGANVLTF | TGTGCCAGCAGTTTAGAGGTGCGTGGGGCCGGGGCCAACGTCCTGACTTTC
TRBJ2-7 | TRBV28 | - | - | CASLMDSRGFYEQYF | TGTGCCAGTTTAATGGACTCAAGGGGCTTCTACGAGCAGTACTTC
TRBJ1-3 | TRBV7-8 | - | - | CASSWTGTTGNTIYF | TGTGCCAGCAGCTGGACCGGGACAACCGGAAACACCATATATTTT
TRBJ2-2 | TRBV19 | - | - | CASSSTDTGELFF | TGTGCCAGTAGTTCAACAGATACCGGGGAGCTGTTTTTT
TRBJ1-2 | TRBV28 | once | - | CASSLEAVGYTF | TGTGCCAGCAGTTTAGAGGCAGTAGGCTACACCTTC
TRBJ1-5 | TRBV2 | - | - | CASSESVGRQPQHF | TGTGCCAGCAGTGAATCTGTAGGGCGGCAGCCCCAGCATTTT
TRBJ2-1 | TRBV5-1 | once | TRBD2 | CASSGGVYSYNEQFF | TGCGCCAGCAGTGGGGGGGTCTACTCCTACAATGAGCAGTTCTTC
TRBJ1-3 | TRBV28 | - | - | CASSLRAVSGNTIYF | TGTGCCAGCAGTTTACGGGCCGTTAGTGGAAACACCATATATTTT
TRBJ2-7 | TRBV7-2 | - | TRBD1 | CASSLRDRGIYEQYF | TGTGCCAGCAGCTTACGGGACAGGGGAATATACGAGCAGTACTTC
TRBJ2-3 | TRBV27 | - | TRBD2 | CASSTRTSGTDTQYF | TGTGCCAGCAGTACCCGGACTAGCGGCACAGATACGCAGTATTTT
TRBJ1-2 | TRBV10-3 | - | TRBD1 | CAISESKGTGNYGYIF | TGTGCCATCAGTGAGTCGAAGGGGACAGGGAACTATGGCTACATCTTC
TRBJ2-2 | TRBV7-9 | - | TRBD1 | CASSPRKDRGTGELFF | TGTGCCAGCAGCCCTAGGAAGGACAGGGGCACCGGGGAGCTGTTTTTT
TRBJ2-1 | TRBV15 | - | - | CATSRGGNSYNEQFF | TGTGCCACCAGCAGAGGGGGTAACTCCTACAATGAGCAGTTCTTC
TRBJ2-2 | TRBV7-9 | - | - | CASSLLRLSTEGDAGELFF | TGTGCCAGCAGCTTATTGCGGTTATCTACAGAGGGGGACGCCGGGGAGCTGTTTTTT
TRBJ2-5 | TRBV7-2 | - | - | CASTRGRAAETQYF | TGTGCCAGCACCCGGGGACGGGCCGCAGAGACCCAGTACTTC
TRBJ1-1 | TRBV19 | - | - | CASSTRIIAGTEAFF | TGTGCCAGTAGTACCCGGATAATTGCGGGCACTGAAGCTTTCTTT
TRBJ1-1 | TRBV30 | few | - | CAWSTGSLGNTEAFF | TGTGCCTGGAGTACGGGGAGCCTGGGGAACACTGAAGCTTTCTTT
TRBJ2-3 | TRBV28 | - | - | CASSLWGNRQTTQYF | TGTGCCAGCAGTTTATGGGGGAATAGGCAGACTACGCAGTATTTT
TRBJ2-1 | TRBV9 | - | TRBD2 | CASSPGTSGSWGEQFF | TGTGCCAGCAGCCCGGGGACTAGCGGGAGTTGGGGTGAGCAGTTCTTC
TRBJ2-3 | TRBV7-3 | - | - | CASSVKGGPTDTQYF | TGTGCCAGCAGCGTTAAGGGGGGCCCGACAGATACGCAGTATTTT
TRBJ1-1 | TRBV2 | - | TRBD1 | CASRGDRVNTEAFF | TGTGCCAGCAGGGGAGACAGGGTGAACACTGAAGCTTTCTTT
TRBJ1-1 | TRBV28 | - | TRBD1 | CASTNGDSPRNTEAFF | TGTGCCAGCACCAACGGGGACAGCCCAAGGAACACTGAAGCTTTCTTT
TRBJ1-2 | TRBV7-9 | - | TRBD1 | CASSPDRGHYGYTF | TGTGCCAGCAGCCCAGACAGGGGCCACTATGGCTACACCTTC
TRBJ2-1 | TRBV28 | - | TRBD2 | CASSSLAGGRWEQFF | TGTGCCAGCAGTTCCCTGGCGGGAGGCCGCTGGGAGCAGTTCTTC
TRBJ2-1 | TRBV11-1 | - | - | CASSPRDQRNEQFF | TGTGCCAGCAGCCCCCGGGATCAGAGGAATGAGCAGTTCTTC
TRBJ2-7 | TRBV7-2 | - | - | CASSRDSSGYEQYF | TGTGCCAGCAGCAGGGACTCGTCAGGATACGAGCAGTACTTC
TRBJ1-5 | TRBV28 | - | - | CASSPRGRMDQPQHF | TGTGCCAGCAGCCCACGGGGCCGGATGGATCAGCCCCAGCATTTT
TRBJ2-2 | TRBV5-1 | once | - | CASSSGVTNTGELFF | TGCGCCAGCAGCTCTGGGGTAACGAACACCGGGGAGCTGTTTTTT
TRBJ1-3 | TRBV2 | - | - | CASSQNSGNTIYF | TGTGCCAGCAGCCAGAACTCTGGAAACACCATATATTTT
TRBJ2-2 | TRBV6-1 | - | TRBD1 | CASRQGRLYTGELFF | TGTGCCAGCAGACAGGGGCGCTTGTACACCGGGGAGCTGTTTTTT
TRBJ2-7 | TRBV6-5 | - | TRBD2 | CASSYSSGGSYEQYF | TGTGCCAGCAGTTACTCGTCGGGGGGGTCCTACGAGCAGTACTTC
TRBJ2-4 | TRBV1 | - | - | CTSSQATILSESPVQYF | TGCACCAGCAGCCAAGCGACCATTCTCTCCGAAAGTCCCGTTCAGTACTTC
TRBJ1-1 | TRBV7-9 | - | - | CASSFPQMNTEAFF | TGTGCCAGCAGCTTCCCACAGATGAACACTGAAGCTTTCTTT